The source of this TCR beta chain is a study of blood T cell repertoires in COVID-19. Study-level background: T cells, B-cell-depleted T cells, or PBMCs supplied cDNA or gDNA.

The CDR3 has 16 amino acids. Trimming cost V 1 base and J 7 bases, with 16 bases left between them. The germline gives CDR1 SGHVS, CDR2 FQNEAQ. Original methodology: Reference gene primers were amplified, and this amplification served to estimate nucleated cell counts. Produced via immunoSEQ multiplex PCR; TCRdb's table is partial and in-frame only. That table furnishes V, J and clone size, whereas the DNA furnished D and trimming. This table has 200,000 to 250,000 clones, about 87% appearing once. Patients from Seattle were sampled longitudinally, starting during active infection. The sequence was obtained from a woman aged 25 to 45 with COVID-19, enrolled during active disease. The genes are TRBV7-8 and TRBJ1-4, with D uncertain. Source material: peripheral blood. The CDR3 here is CASSLDAELFGEKLFF. DNA of the CDR3: TGTGCCAGCAGCTTAGACGCGGAATTGTTCGGTGAAAAACTGTTTTTT. The entire variable domain, with the rest obtained from reference TRBV7-8 and TRBJ1-4, is as follows: GAGVSQSPRYKVAKRGQDVALRCDPISGHVSLFWYQQALGQGPEFLTYFQNEAQLDKSGLPSDRFFAERPEGSVSTLKIQRTQQEDSAVYLCASSLDAELFGEKLFFGSGTQLSVL.